These 10 T cell receptor beta chains came from one sample sequenced in a study of blood T cell repertoires in COVID-19 (dated by TCRdb to about 2020). The library was prepared using the immunoSEQ multiplex PCR assay. TCRdb's version of the immuneACCESS table is confined to in-frame rearrangements and falls short of the full clone set. An unresolved V gene accounts for under half of the shortfall where checked; the remainder is of unknown origin. The table for this sample lists around 120,000 clones; about nine tenths of them were counted only once. Less than 2% of the sample comes from the top ten. Sequenced: peripheral blood. Receptors were obtained from a human donor with active COVID-19. The donor label of this sample is uncertain.

The chain joins TRBV7-2 to TRBJ1-1; no firm D call. This CDR3 comprises 15 residues. Trimming pared 0 bases from V and 4 bases from J, leaving 12 bases between. CDR1 is SGHTA, CDR2 FQGNSA, per germline. The CDR3 region has the DNA TGTGCCAGCAGCTTAGCAAAGGCCTCGGGCACTGAAGCTTTCTTT. Its translation is CASSLAKASGTEAFF. The complete variable domain, with remaining parts taken from reference TRBV7-2 and TRBJ1-1, reads GAGVSQSPSNKVTEKGKDVELRCDPISGHTALYWYRQSLGQGLEFLIYFQGNSAPDKSGLPSDRFSAERTGGSVSTLTIQRTQQEDSAVYLCASSLAKASGTEAFFGQGTRLTVV.

J is TRBJ2-2 and V is TRBV28; 7 bases map to TRBD1. V lost 5 bases and J lost 9; bases outside the gene matches: 9. Looked up from germline, CDR1 is MDHEN and CDR2 is SYDVKM. The CDR3 sequence is 14 residues long. The DNA for the CDR3 is TGTGCCAGCAGTAACAGGGGACCTCACCGGGAGCTGTTTTTT. Its protein is CASSNRGPHRELFF.

The chain links TRBV4-1 to TRBJ2-5; D not certain. CDR1 and CDR2 (germline): MGHRA, YSYEKL. This CDR3 spans 17 amino acids. Trimming pared 0 bases from V and 3 bases from J, leaving 17 bases between. The CDR3 protein is CASSQEATTLLKETQYF. Written as DNA, the CDR3 is TGCGCCAGCAGCCAAGAGGCGACGACTTTACTGAAAGAGACCCAGTACTTC.

This clone was detected many times. The chain combines TRBV7-9 with TRBJ1-3; D is ambiguous. The CDR3 has 16 residues. CDR1 is SEHNR, CDR2 FQNEAQ, per germline (reference sequence). The V gene lost 4 bases and the J gene lost 0 bases, with 13 bases spanning the gap. The CDR3 sequence is CASSSPQQYSGNTIYF. CDR3 DNA sequence: TGTGCCAGCAGCTCCCCTCAACAGTACTCTGGAAACACCATATATTTT.

This rearrangement joins TRBV27 to TRBJ2-2; D gene uncertain. Germline CDR1 is MNHEY and CDR2 is SMNVEV (reference sequence). The CDR3 spans 16 residues. V lost 1 base to trimming and J lost 3 bases, with 12 bases between them. CDR3 in amino acids: CASSLFPRSHTGELFF. The DNA for the CDR3 is TGTGCCAGCAGTTTATTCCCCAGATCGCACACCGGGGAGCTGTTTTTT.

V gene TRBV5-1 combines with J gene TRBJ1-2; 9 positions match TRBD1. The V gene end was trimmed by 4 bases and the J gene end by 2 bases; junction bases not matched to a gene: 3. The CDR3 is 14 amino acids. Germline CDR1 SGHRS, CDR2 YFSETQ. CDR3 sequence (DNA): TGCGCCAGCAGCGAAACAGGGGGCAACTATGGCTACACCTTC. It codes for CASSETGGNYGYTF.

This clone came up once. CDR3: CASKGQGEIAGELFF. The DNA for the CDR3 is TGTGCCAGTAAGGGTCAGGGGGAAATTGCCGGGGAGCTGTTTTTT. The chain carries TRBV7-8 and TRBJ2-2; 7 positions match TRBD1. Trimming cost V 9 bases and J 6 bases; bases outside gene matches: 13. The CDR3 spans 15 residues. Germline V gene sequence: CDR1 SGHVS, CDR2 FQNEAQ.

The chain combines TRBV12-3 or TRBV12-4 with TRBJ1-3; D not resolved. The ends were cut back, 10 bases at V and 0 bases at J, with 10 bases in the middle. The CDR3 length is 13 residues. In DNA form, the CDR3 reads TGTGCCACTTCGGAGGACTCTGGAAACACCATATATTTT. Translated: CATSEDSGNTIYF.

The V gene is TRBV27, the J gene TRBJ1-5, with D perhaps matching TRBD1 (6 bases). Trimming removed 3 bases at V and 4 bases at J, with 22 bases between. Germline CDR1 is MNHEY and CDR2 is SMNVEV (reference sequence). The length of the CDR3 is 18 residues. The CDR3 loop is CASSFPEDSWTDNQPQHF. The DNA of the CDR3 is TGTGCCAGCAGTTTTCCCGAGGACAGCTGGACCGATAATCAGCCCCAGCATTTT.

The chain links TRBV20-1 to TRBJ1-5; 9 bases map to TRBD1. The CDR3 covers 14 residues. Per the germline V gene, CDR1 is DFQATT and CDR2 is SNEGSKA (reference sequence). After removal of 3 bases from V and 4 bases from J, the junction contained 4 bases not matched to a gene. CDR3 region: CSASEGTGNQPQHF. The CDR3 coding sequence is TGCAGTGCTAGTGAGGGGACAGGGAATCAGCCCCAGCATTTT.